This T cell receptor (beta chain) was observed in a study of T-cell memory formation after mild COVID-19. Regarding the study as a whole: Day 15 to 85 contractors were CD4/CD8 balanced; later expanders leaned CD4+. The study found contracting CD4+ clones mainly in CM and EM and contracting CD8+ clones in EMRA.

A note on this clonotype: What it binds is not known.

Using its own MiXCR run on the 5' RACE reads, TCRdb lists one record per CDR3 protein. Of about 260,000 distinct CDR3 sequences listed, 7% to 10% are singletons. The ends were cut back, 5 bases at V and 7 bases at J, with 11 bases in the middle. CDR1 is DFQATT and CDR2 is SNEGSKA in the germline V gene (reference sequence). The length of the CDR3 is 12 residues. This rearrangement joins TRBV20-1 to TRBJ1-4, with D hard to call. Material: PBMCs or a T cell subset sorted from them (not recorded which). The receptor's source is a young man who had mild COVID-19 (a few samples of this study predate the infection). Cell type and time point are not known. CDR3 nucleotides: TGCAGTGCTGGGAGAGTGGCTGAAAAACTGTTTTTT. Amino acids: CSAGRVAEKLFF.